Described below is a single TCR beta chain sequence and its context. An end of the junction does not agree with germline; a read error may underlie this. The data were obtained in a study of blood T cell repertoires in COVID-19. Self-reported history from a screening survey and questionnaire set each donor's cohort. Only in-frame clones appear in the TCRdb table, and some are missing; sequencing was by immunoSEQ multiplex PCR. The sample has 350,000 to 450,000 clones; around four fifths are singletons. The CDR3 is made up of 15 amino acids. CDR1 and CDR2 (germline): LGHNA, YNFKEQ. This receptor was identified in a woman aged 45-65 years who had recovered from COVID-19. The chain combines TRBV4-2 with TRBJ1-4, with TRBD1 as a possible D gene (6 bases). Sequencing input: PBMCs or T cells enriched from blood (not recorded which). This CDR3 reads CASSQFGGQGSELFF. The CDR3 DNA is TGTGCCAGCAGCCAATTTGGGGGACAAGGGTCCGAACTCTTTTTT.